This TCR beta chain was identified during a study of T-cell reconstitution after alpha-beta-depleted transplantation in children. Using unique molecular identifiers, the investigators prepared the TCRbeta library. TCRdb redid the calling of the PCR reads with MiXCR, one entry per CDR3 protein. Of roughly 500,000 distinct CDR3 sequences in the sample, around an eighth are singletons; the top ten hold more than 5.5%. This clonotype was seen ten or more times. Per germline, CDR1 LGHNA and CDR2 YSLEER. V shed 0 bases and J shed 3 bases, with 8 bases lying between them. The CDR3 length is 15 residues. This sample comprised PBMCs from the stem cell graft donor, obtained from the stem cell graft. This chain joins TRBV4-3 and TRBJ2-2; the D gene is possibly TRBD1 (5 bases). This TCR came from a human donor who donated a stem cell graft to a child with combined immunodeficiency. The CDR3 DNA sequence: TGCGCCAGCAGCCAAGAGTCAGGGTACACCGGGGAGCTGTTTTTT. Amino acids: CASSQESGYTGELFF.